A single sample is the source of the 32 T cell receptor beta chains below, sequenced in a study of T cell repertoires in cytomegalovirus infection. TCRdb used MiXCR to reprocess the reads, holding one entry per CDR3 protein. This table has about 740,000 distinct CDR3 sequences, roughly 36% appearing once. Sequencing used PBMCs. These TCRs come from a human donor in good health (CMV status not recorded). Some clones in this sample may be carry-over from other donors' samples.

V is TRBV15 and J is TRBJ2-5; no clear D gene. Germline V CDR1 and CDR2: LNHNV, YYDKDF (reference sequence). The CDR3 runs 12 residues. Trimming pared 1 base from V and 10 bases from J, leaving 10 bases between. The CDR3 loop is CATSRGEGIQYF. The CDR3 coding sequence is TGTGCCACCAGCAGAGGAGAAGGGATCCAGTACTTC.

In its sample, this clonotype was seen a few times. V is TRBV28 and J is TRBJ2-1; weak D call: TRBD2 (5 bases). Germline V gene sequence: CDR1 MDHEN, CDR2 SYDVKM. The CDR3 contains 17 residues. The ends were cut back, 7 bases at V and 0 bases at J, with 19 bases in the middle. The CDR3 nucleotides are TGTGCCAGCACCGTCCGGGGTAGCGAGAGCTCCTACAATGAGCAGTTCTTC. The encoded protein is CASTVRGSESSYNEQFF.

There are a few counts of this clonotype. The chain links TRBV27 to TRBJ2-1; 7 bases match TRBD2. The J segment lost 10 bases and the V segment lost 2 bases, leaving 2 bases of the junction unmatched. The germline CDR1 and CDR2 sequences are MNHEY and SMNVEV (reference sequence). This CDR3 region has 12 residues. In nucleotides, the CDR3 is TGTGCCAGCAGTTTAGGGGAGGGAGAGCAGTTCTTC. Encoded protein: CASSLGEGEQFF.

This clonotype was seen only a few times. J is TRBJ1-1 and V is TRBV28, with D uncertain. The CDR3 runs 15 residues. The V gene lost 2 bases and the J gene lost 4 bases, with 14 bases spanning the gap. Germline V gives CDR1 MDHEN, CDR2 SYDVKM. The CDR3 spells CASSLRPLDFTEAFF. For the CDR3, the DNA is TGTGCCAGCAGTTTAAGGCCGCTTGATTTCACTGAAGCTTTCTTT.

This clonotype was seen repeatedly, ten times or more. This sequence joins TRBV6-1 and TRBJ1-5, with D perhaps TRBD1 (6 bases). Trimming cost V 6 bases and J 1 base, with 13 bases left between them. CDR1 MNHNS and CDR2 SASEGT come from the germline V gene. This CDR3 comprises 15 residues. In nucleotides, the CDR3 is TGTGCCAGCAGCCCGACAGGTAGGAGCAATCAGCCCCAGCATTTT. Translation: CASSPTGRSNQPQHF.

This clonotype has just a few counts. The chain uses TRBV27 and TRBJ1-5; possible D gene TRBD1, 6 bases. The CDR3 consists of 16 residues. Between the trimmed V and J ends, which lost 5 bases and 1 base, there was a span of 15 bases. Per the germline V gene, CDR1 is MNHEY and CDR2 is SMNVEV (reference sequence). The CDR3 is CASSPLRGLSNQPQHF. The CDR3 DNA is TGTGCCAGCAGTCCACTCAGGGGCTTGAGCAATCAGCCCCAGCATTTT.

This clonotype has ten or more counts. The rearrangement uses TRBV7-2 and TRBJ2-3; D is undetermined. V dropped 4 bases and J dropped 4 bases, with 12 bases sitting between them. The CDR3 covers 14 residues. Germline V gene data show CDR1 as SGHTA and CDR2 as FQGNSA. The CDR3 reads CASSSSFGADTQYF. The CDR3 nucleotides read TGTGCCAGCAGCTCCTCTTTTGGTGCAGATACGCAGTATTTT.

This clonotype was seen a handful of times. The gene calls are TRBV29-1 and TRBJ2-7; TRBD1 matches 9 bases. V gave up 6 bases and J gave up 3 bases; unmatched junction bases: 3. The CDR3 is 12 amino acids. Germline V lookup: CDR1 SQVTM, CDR2 ANQGSEA. The CDR3 bases are TGCAGCGTCGGGACAGGGTTCTACGAGCAGTACTTC. Protein sequence: CSVGTGFYEQYF.

This clonotype was detected a few times. The V and J genes are TRBV10-3 and TRBJ2-1; the D gene is possibly TRBD2 (5 bases). Germline CDR1 ENHRY, CDR2 SYGVKD. The CDR3 runs to 17 residues. V was cut by 6 bases and J by 2 bases, with 20 bases left in between. In DNA, the CDR3 is TGTGCCATCAGCCCTGGGTTGAGGGAGACCCCCTACAATGAGCAGTTCTTC. Its translation: CAISPGLRETPYNEQFF.

With respect to this clonotype: The conserved phenylalanine or tryptophan is not found at the CDR3 terminus, so this likely reflects a read error. DNA for the CDR3: TGTGCCAGCAGCTTCTGGGGAGGTAATCAGCCCCAGCATTGT. Its protein is CASSFWGGNQPQHC. The V gene is TRBV7-2, the J gene TRBJ1-5; D is unresolved. The ends were cut back, 3 bases at V and 4 bases at J, with 10 bases in the middle. The length of the CDR3 is 14 residues. Germline CDR1 SGHTA, CDR2 FQGNSA.

This clonotype has a single count. This may be a read error: a much more frequent sequence differs by one nucleotide. The chain uses TRBV12-3 or TRBV12-4 and TRBJ1-6, with 9 bases fitting TRBD1. CDR3 length: 14 residues. CDR3 amino acids: CASRAQGASSTLHF. The CDR3 bases are TGTGCCAGCAGGGCACAGGGGGCGAGTTCAACCCTCCACTTT.

Comments on this clonotype: Germline is not matched at one junction end, which may reflect a read error. CDR3 nucleotide sequence: TGTGCCAGCAGCTTAGAGCCAGGGAACTATGGCTACCCCTTC. Its protein product is CASSLEPGNYGYPF. The rearrangement links TRBV11-2 to TRBJ1-2, with a weak D call TRBD1 (5 bases). The CDR3 is 14 amino acids. CDR1 and CDR2 from the germline V gene are SGHAT and FQNNGV.

This clonotype was detected a few times. The chain carries TRBV19 and TRBJ2-1, with D possibly being TRBD2 (6 bases). The ends were cut back, 3 bases at V and 4 bases at J, with 19 bases in the middle. The germline V gene encodes CDR1 LNHDA and CDR2 SQIVND (reference sequence). This CDR3 is 17 amino acids long. CDR3 protein: CASSIHAVNGGYNEQFF. The CDR3 nucleotides are TGTGCCAGTAGTATCCATGCCGTTAACGGGGGATACAATGAGCAGTTCTTC.

This clonotype turned up a few times. The DNA for the CDR3 is TGTGCCAGTGGACCGGACTTTAGGAGCAATCAGCCCCAGCATTTT. This codes for CASGPDFRSNQPQHF. The rearrangement uses TRBV19 and TRBJ1-5; D is ambiguous. CDR1 and CDR2 from the germline V gene are LNHDA and SQIVND (reference sequence). Trimming shortened V by 8 bases and J by 1 base, and 15 bases separated the two germline ends. CDR3 length equals 15 residues.

This clonotype was detected only a few times. The J gene is TRBJ1-2, the V gene TRBV7-9; no clear D. The V end was cut by 0 bases, the J end by 4 bases, with 12 bases between. Germline CDR1 is SEHNR and CDR2 is FQNEAQ (reference sequence). This CDR3 is 15 amino acids long. The chain's CDR3 is CASSLAGGPPYGYTF. Here the CDR3 DNA reads TGTGCCAGCAGCTTAGCTGGCGGGCCGCCCTATGGCTACACCTTC.

About this clonotype: A much larger clone lies one base from this, so it may be a read error. The genes are TRBV5-5 and TRBJ1-3; TRBD1 is a possible D gene (6 bases). CDR3 length equals 14 residues. The V gene's germline CDR1 is SGHKS and CDR2 YYEKEE (reference sequence). The CDR3 region is CASRAGAAGNTLYF. CDR3 sequence (DNA): TGTGCCAGCAGAGCAGGGGCCGCTGGAAACACCCTATATTTT.

Note on this clonotype: The junction departs from germline at one end; a sequencing error may be responsible. This rearrangement joins TRBV7-6 to TRBJ1-1; D might be TRBD1 (5 bases). There are 15 residues in the CDR3. Germline CDR1 reads SGHVS; CDR2 reads FNYEAQ. CDR3 amino acids: CVSSLAGHQNTEAFF. The CDR3 coding sequence is TGTGTCAGCAGCTTAGCGGGGCATCAAAACACTGAAGCTTTCTTT.

V is TRBV7-2 and J is TRBJ1-2; 8 bases agree with TRBD1. The germline CDR1 and CDR2 sequences are SGHTA and FQGNSA. With 2 bases clipped from V and 8 bases from J, the junction kept 13 bases outside the gene matches. The CDR3 consists of 16 residues. CDR3 bases: TGTGCCAGCAGCTTACAGTTGGTTGCCGGGACAGGAGGCTACACCTTC. Protein: CASSLQLVAGTGGYTF.

This clonotype has more than one count but fewer than ten. V usage is TRBV4-1 and J usage is TRBJ2-3; 13 nucleotides agree with TRBD2. This CDR3 is 18 amino acids long. With V trimmed by 0 bases and J by 4 bases, 7 bases remained unmatched. The germline gives CDR1 MGHRA, CDR2 YSYEKL. The CDR3 DNA is TGCGCCAGCAGCCAAGATGTACTAGCGGGAGGGCCAGCAGATACGCAGTATTTT. Translated, it gives CASSQDVLAGGPADTQYF.

The chain uses TRBV10-3 and TRBJ2-7; 9 nucleotides line up with TRBD1. The CDR3 extends over 14 amino acids. The V and J ends lost 4 bases and 6 bases, in that order; junction bases with no gene match: 7. Germline V gene lookup returns CDR1 ENHRY and CDR2 SYGVKD. CDR3 nucleotides: TGTGCCATCAGTGCCGGACAGGGGTCATCCGAGCAGTACTTC. This sequence encodes CAISAGQGSSEQYF.

The chain recombines TRBV7-9 with TRBJ1-6; 8 bases align to TRBD1. Unmatched junction bases numbered 8, after V lost 6 bases and J lost 7 bases. Germline-derived CDR1 and CDR2 are SEHNR and FQNEAQ (reference sequence). The CDR3 runs 15 residues. CDR3 DNA sequence: TGTGCCAGCAGAAAAGCAGGGGGCGGAAATTCACCCCTCCACTTT. This translates into CASRKAGGGNSPLHF. The whole variable domain, filled in from reference TRBV7-9 and TRBJ1-6, reads DTGVSQNPRHKITKRGQNVTFRCDPISEHNRLYWYRQTLGQGPEFLTYFQNEAQLEKSRLLSDRFSAERPKGSFSTLEIQRTEQGDSAMYLCASRKAGGGNSPLHFGNGTRLTVT.

Worth noting for this clonotype: The final CDR3 position lacks the conserved phenylalanine or tryptophan, pointing to a likely read error. CDR3 region: CSTASTAKYTEAFL. The DNA for the CDR3 is TGCAGCACCGCTTCGACAGCAAAATACACTGAAGCTTTCTTG. The V and J genes are TRBV29-1 and TRBJ1-1; D perhaps matches TRBD1 (5 bases). The V end was cut by 8 bases, the J end by 3 bases, with 19 bases between. Germline CDR1 and CDR2: SQVTM and ANQGSEA. The CDR3 runs to 14 residues.

This clonotype was seen more than once but under ten times. The rearrangement joins TRBV7-2 to TRBJ2-2; D is undetermined. V was trimmed by 8 bases and J by 0 bases, leaving 10 bases between them. CDR1 and CDR2 (germline): SGHTA, FQGNSA. The CDR3 runs 14 residues. The chain's CDR3 is CASLERANTGELFF. CDR3 in DNA: TGTGCCAGCTTAGAGCGAGCGAACACCGGGGAGCTGTTTTTT.

This clonotype turned up a few times. V is TRBV4-2 and J is TRBJ2-5; the match to TRBD2 covers 7 bases. The CDR3 contains 16 residues. Trimming took 1 base from V and 4 from J; bases not matched to a gene: 9. Germline V gene data show CDR1 as LGHNA and CDR2 as YNFKEQ. For the CDR3, the DNA is TGTGCCAGCAGCCAAGTAGCGAGCGGGGAGGTAGAGACCCAGTACTTC. Its protein is CASSQVASGEVETQYF.

The chain is built from TRBV20-1 and TRBJ2-3; 10 bases align to TRBD2. CDR3 size: 15 residues. V dropped 6 bases and J dropped 2; count of bases not matched to a gene: 8. Germline lookup yields CDR1 DFQATT and CDR2 SNEGSKA (reference sequence). CDR3 loop: CSARRLAGDTDTQYF. The CDR3 DNA reads TGCAGTGCGAGGAGGCTAGCGGGAGACACAGATACGCAGTATTTT.

In the case of this clonotype: The junction shows a germline mismatch at one end, possibly a read error. The chain uses TRBV4-1 and TRBJ2-5, with TRBD2 matching over 7 bases. Germline lookup yields CDR1 MGHRA and CDR2 YSYEKL. CDR3 size: 17 residues. The CDR3 coding sequence is TGCGCCAGAAGCCCTCCGAATGGGGAGGGAAGCCAAGAGACCCAGTACTTC. Its protein product is CARSPPNGEGSQETQYF.

This clonotype was seen at least ten times. The V and J genes are TRBV7-2 and TRBJ2-1; D unresolved. Germline assignment: CDR1 SGHTA and CDR2 FQGNSA. CDR3 length: 16 amino acids. V was shortened by 6 bases and J by 3 bases, with 18 bases between the two germline ends. The CDR3 region is CASSYQTGANYNEQFF. For the CDR3, the DNA is TGTGCCAGCAGTTACCAAACGGGCGCGAACTACAATGAGCAGTTCTTC.

The chain is built from TRBV28 and TRBJ1-3, with D unresolved. This CDR3 contains 15 residues. Germline values: CDR1 MDHEN, CDR2 SYDVKM. V was clipped by 5 bases and J by 0 bases, with 11 bases between them. This chain's CDR3 is CASSKSGSSGNTIYF. For the CDR3, the DNA is TGTGCCAGCAGTAAGAGCGGGAGCTCTGGAAACACCATATATTTT.

This clonotype showed up just once. A much larger clone sits a single nucleotide away, making a read error possible. The chain employs TRBV3-1 and TRBJ2-7, with D unresolved. This CDR3 has 11 amino acids. Germline CDR1 reads LGHDT; CDR2 reads YNNKEL (reference sequence). V lost 2 bases and J lost 5, with 4 bases in between. In DNA form, the CDR3 reads TGTGCCAGCAGCCAATCCCACGAGCAGTACTTC. Its translation is CASSQSHEQYF.

V is TRBV2 and J is TRBJ1-6; no reliable D call. The CDR3 covers 13 residues. Trimming removed 6 bases at V and 6 bases at J, with 9 bases between. CDR1 SNHLY and CDR2 FYNNEI come from the germline V gene. The CDR3 loop is CASSQRVNSPLHF. In DNA, the CDR3 is TGTGCCAGCAGCCAACGAGTTAATTCACCCCTCCACTTT.

This clonotype appeared once. V gene TRBV11-2 combines with J gene TRBJ2-1; 8 nucleotides match TRBD1. J gave up 6 bases and V 2 bases, and 12 bases lay outside the gene matches. This CDR3 has 17 residues. The germline V gene has CDR1 SGHAT and CDR2 FQNNGV. The CDR3 region has the DNA TGTGCCAGCAGCTTAACCCGACAGGGGCGGCGGGGCAATGAGCAGTTCTTC. It specifies CASSLTRQGRRGNEQFF.

V gene TRBV30 combines with J gene TRBJ1-5; D is undetermined. CDR3 size: 15 residues. Germline lookup yields CDR1 GTSNPN and CDR2 SVGIG (reference sequence). The germline V and J ends were trimmed by 0 bases and 6 bases, with 15 bases remaining between them. DNA of the CDR3: TGTGCCTGGAGTGTAGGAGGGCCCCCGGGTCAGCCCCAGCATTTT. Translating gives CAWSVGGPPGQPQHF. The whole variable domain, remainder taken from reference TRBV30 and TRBJ1-5, is SQTIHQWPATLVQPVGSPLSLECTVEGTSNPNLYWYRQAAGRGLQLLFYSVGIGQISSEVPQNLSASRPQDRQFILSSKKLLLSDSGFYLCAWSVGGPPGQPQHFGDGTRLSIL.